This TCR beta chain is drawn from a study of T-cell memory formation after mild COVID-19. Germline V gene sequence: CDR1 MGHRA, CDR2 YSYEKL. The CDR3 extends over 16 amino acids. J lost 2 bases, V lost 4 bases, and 7 bases had no gene match. Only a few counts were recorded for this clonotype. TCRdb re-called the 5' RACE reads through MiXCR, storing one row per CDR3 protein. The sample consists of hundreds of thousands of distinct CDR3 sequences, over 15% of them appearing once. The chain has TRBV4-1 and TRBJ2-3; 9 nucleotides line up with TRBD1. The TCR sequence derives from a man aged 18 to 29 who had mild COVID-19 (a few samples of this study predate the infection). Cell type and time point are not known. What was sequenced was PBMCs or a T cell subset sorted from them (not recorded which). The CDR3, as DNA: TGCGCCAGCAGCCGAACCCGGGACAGGGACACAGATACGCAGTATTTT. It translates to CASSRTRDRDTDTQYF.